These T cell receptor beta chains were read from a single sample in a study of blood T cell repertoires in COVID-19. TCRdb keeps only in-frame clones here, not all; method: immunoSEQ multiplex PCR. Among about 380,000 clones listed, around 87% were seen once. The specimen sequenced was PBMCs or T cells enriched from blood (not recorded which). The receptors here all came from a young man who had recovered from COVID-19. Each CDR3 is given with its conserved first and last residue.

j_call | v_call | cdr3_aa
TRBJ1-5 | TRBV4-3 | CASSQTGQGSQPQHF
TRBJ2-1 | TRBV4-1 | CASSQAGQKKTQFF
TRBJ2-3 | TRBV10-3 | CAISEANRGNTDTQYF
TRBJ1-2 | TRBV6-5 | CASSPGDRVNYGYTF
TRBJ1-4 | TRBV30 | CAWERAEKLFF
TRBJ2-1 | TRBV11-3 | CASSLGQGASYNEQFF
TRBJ1-1 | TRBV30 | CACNRGQEAFF
TRBJ2-3 | TRBV4-2 | CASSQDLGLAGFSSTDTQYF
TRBJ1-4 | TRBV5-1 | CASSLDRGEEKLFF
TRBJ1-6 | TRBV7-9 | CASSSDSQNSPLHF
TRBJ1-2 | TRBV4-1 | CASSQGGYDGYTF
TRBJ2-1 | TRBV7-8 | CASSKDRGLYNEQFF
TRBJ1-1 | TRBV14 | CASSQRQGMVSTEAFF
TRBJ1-5 | TRBV7-2 | CASSKRVGQPQHF
TRBJ1-4 | TRBV7-8 | CASSTAATNEKLFF
TRBJ1-1 | TRBV18 | CASSERQANTEAFF
TRBJ2-2 | TRBV5-1 | CASTERTGSGNTGELFF
TRBJ1-5 | TRBV3-1/TRBV3-2 | CASSPSGGNQPQHF
TRBJ2-7 | TRBV11-2 | CASSLGGRGAYEQYF
TRBJ2-2 | TRBV6-5 | CASRQDRSYGELFF
TRBJ1-2 | TRBV3-1/TRBV3-2 | CASSQTREYGYTF
TRBJ2-7 | TRBV6-2/TRBV6-3 | CASSQRQGSYEQYF
TRBJ1-2 | TRBV9 | CASSGMGQGIYGYTF
TRBJ2-7 | TRBV27 | CASRLGANEQYF
TRBJ1-1 | TRBV5-4 | CASSWPDSNTEAFF
TRBJ2-1 | TRBV7-2 | CASSPQGLYNEQFF
TRBJ1-6 | TRBV6-5 | CASSYGGMNSPLHF
TRBJ1-1 | TRBV10-3 | CAISGIMNTEAFF
TRBJ1-2 | TRBV6-5 | CASSYSTGVWGYTF
TRBJ1-1 | TRBV2 | CASSAGEGTEAFF
TRBJ2-7 | TRBV18 | CASSPTEFRTGGYEQYF
TRBJ1-6 | TRBV7-2 | CASSLDRDNSPLHF
TRBJ2-5 | TRBV20-1 | CSASPSGANPGTQYF
TRBJ2-1 | TRBV10-3 | CAISEPGTSGEQFF
TRBJ2-2 | TRBV12-5 | CASGLTGGAYTGELFF
TRBJ2-5 | TRBV18 | CASSPLDSQETQYF
TRBJ2-1 | TRBV9 | CASSVSGGRNEQFF
TRBJ2-1 | TRBV7-9 | CASSLPRASGRNEQFF
TRBJ1-2 | TRBV6-5 | CASSYHNTDRIGYTF
TRBJ2-1 | TRBV4-2 | CASSLGTNYEQFF
TRBJ1-6 | TRBV4-1 | CASSNFPGQGSSPLHF
TRBJ1-6 | TRBV7-9 | CASSGDSSYNSPLHF
TRBJ2-3 | TRBV6-4 | CASSATTGADTQYF
TRBJ1-6 | TRBV4-1 | CASSQAYRVGNSPLHF
TRBJ1-4 | TRBV6-2/TRBV6-3 | CASSSLSPATGNGGKLFF
TRBJ2-5 | TRBV27 | CASSLSIQAMEETQYF
TRBJ1-2 | TRBV4-2 | CASSQETPRGDGYTF
TRBJ1-1 | TRBV14 | CASSQAWEGSTEAFF
TRBJ2-1 | TRBV11-2 | CASRSTSGGYNEQFF
TRBJ1-1 | TRBV2 | CASRGQGNTEAFF
TRBJ2-4 | TRBV6-6 | CASSPKNPGRGHTIQYF
TRBJ2-6 | TRBV5-8 | CASSYNRGGGANVLTF
TRBJ1-2 | TRBV19 | CASRLREANYGYTF
TRBJ1-2 | TRBV11-2 | CASSLAGGVYGYTF